This T cell receptor (beta chain) emerged from a study of metastatic and nonmetastatic thyroid tumors. Study-wide context: Comparative analysis of repertoires was undertaken across blood and tumor or nodule tissue obtained from malignant and benign thyroid patients.

In regard to this clone: Its antigen is unknown.

The CDR3 covers 11 residues. V was trimmed by 7 bases and J by 8 bases, leaving 9 bases between them. Germline V gene lookup returns CDR1 LNHDA and CDR2 SQIVND (reference sequence). There were no patients who had received any treatment before thyroid surgery. Study-wide findings and caveats: The study reportedly found significantly higher TCR beta diversity in malignant thyroid tumors than benign nodules, in blood and tumor.

Authors' analysis steps: The study took CDR3 differences across clinicopathological groups and made a distant-metastasis classifier for papillary thyroid cancer from them. TCRdb re-processed the PCR reads through MiXCR. In this record, the V and J calls reflect TCRdb's handling and not the investigators' own analysis. The sample lists about 43,000 clones, about 3.3% occurring once. What was sequenced was blood. The rearrangement links TRBV19 to TRBJ2-1; D call uncertain. The source is a female donor with papillary thyroid cancer or a benign thyroid nodule (not recorded which). Some clones in this sample may be carry-over from other donors' samples. This CDR3 is CASTIQDEQFF. CDR3 DNA sequence: TGTGCCAGTACCATCCAGGATGAGCAGTTCTTC.